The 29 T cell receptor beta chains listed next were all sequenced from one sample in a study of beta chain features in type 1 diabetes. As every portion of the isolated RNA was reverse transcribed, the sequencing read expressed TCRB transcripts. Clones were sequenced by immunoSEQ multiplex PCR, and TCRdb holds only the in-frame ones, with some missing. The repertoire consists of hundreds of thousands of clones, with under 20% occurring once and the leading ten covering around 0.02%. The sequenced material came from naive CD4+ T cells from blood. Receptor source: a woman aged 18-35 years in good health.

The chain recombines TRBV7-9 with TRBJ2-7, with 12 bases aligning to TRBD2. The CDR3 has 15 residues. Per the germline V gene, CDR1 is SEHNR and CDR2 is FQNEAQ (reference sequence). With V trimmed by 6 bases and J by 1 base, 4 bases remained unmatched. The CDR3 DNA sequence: TGTGCCAGCAGTCAAGGACTAGCGGGATCCTACGAGCAGTACTTC. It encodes CASSQGLAGSYEQYF.

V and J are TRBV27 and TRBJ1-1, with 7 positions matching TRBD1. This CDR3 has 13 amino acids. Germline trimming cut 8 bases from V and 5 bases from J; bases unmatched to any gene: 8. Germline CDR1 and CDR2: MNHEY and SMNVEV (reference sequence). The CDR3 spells CASGNRGGTEAFF. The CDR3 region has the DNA TGTGCCAGCGGAAACAGGGGAGGGACTGAAGCTTTCTTT.

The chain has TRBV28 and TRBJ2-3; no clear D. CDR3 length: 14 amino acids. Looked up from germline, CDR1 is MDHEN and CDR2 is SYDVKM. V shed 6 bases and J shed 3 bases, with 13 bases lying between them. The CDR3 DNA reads TGTGCCAGCAGCCCTTACGAGTGGACAGATACGCAGTATTTT. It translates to CASSPYEWTDTQYF.

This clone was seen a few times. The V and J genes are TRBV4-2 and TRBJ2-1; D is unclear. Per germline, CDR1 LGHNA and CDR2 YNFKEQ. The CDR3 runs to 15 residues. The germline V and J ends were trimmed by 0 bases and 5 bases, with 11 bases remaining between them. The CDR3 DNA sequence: TGTGCCAGCAGCCAAGATTTATCACAGAACAATGAGCAGTTCTTC. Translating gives CASSQDLSQNNEQFF.

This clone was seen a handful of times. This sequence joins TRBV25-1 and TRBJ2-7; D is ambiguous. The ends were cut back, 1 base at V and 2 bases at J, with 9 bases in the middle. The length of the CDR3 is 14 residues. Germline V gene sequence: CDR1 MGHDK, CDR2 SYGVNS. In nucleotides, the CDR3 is TGTGCCAGCAGTGAATCTTCCAGAACCTACGAGCAGTACTTC. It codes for CASSESSRTYEQYF.

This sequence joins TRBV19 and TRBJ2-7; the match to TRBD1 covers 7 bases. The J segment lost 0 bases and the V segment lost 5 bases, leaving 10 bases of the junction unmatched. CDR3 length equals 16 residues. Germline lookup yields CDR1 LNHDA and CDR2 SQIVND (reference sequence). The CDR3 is CASSSRRQGTSYEQYF. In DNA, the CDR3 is TGTGCCAGTAGTTCCAGACGACAGGGAACCTCCTACGAGCAGTACTTC. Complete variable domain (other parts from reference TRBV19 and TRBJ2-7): DGGITQSPKYLFRKEGQNVTLSCEQNLNHDAMYWYRQDPGQGLRLIYYSQIVNDFQKGDIAEGYSVSREKKESFPLTVTSAQKNPTAFYLCASSSRRQGTSYEQYFGPGTRLTVT.

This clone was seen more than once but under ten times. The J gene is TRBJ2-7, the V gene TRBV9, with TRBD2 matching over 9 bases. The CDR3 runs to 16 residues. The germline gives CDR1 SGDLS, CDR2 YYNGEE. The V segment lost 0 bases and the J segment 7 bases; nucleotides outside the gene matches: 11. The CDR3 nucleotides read TGTGCCAGCAGCGTAGGGATAGCGGGAGAACTAGGGGAGCAGTACTTC. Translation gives CASSVGIAGELGEQYF.

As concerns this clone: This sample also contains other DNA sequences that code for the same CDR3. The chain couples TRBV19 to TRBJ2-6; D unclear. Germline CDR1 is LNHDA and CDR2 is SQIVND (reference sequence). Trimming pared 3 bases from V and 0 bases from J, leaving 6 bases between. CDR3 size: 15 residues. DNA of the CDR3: TGTGCCAGTAGTATTGAGGACTCTGGGGCCAACGTCCTGACTTTC. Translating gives CASSIEDSGANVLTF.

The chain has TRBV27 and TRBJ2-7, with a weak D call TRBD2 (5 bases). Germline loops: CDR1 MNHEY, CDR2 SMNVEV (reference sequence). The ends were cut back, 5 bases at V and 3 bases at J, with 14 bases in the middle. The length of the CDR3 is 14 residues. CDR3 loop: CASSEVVRGYEQYF. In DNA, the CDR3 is TGTGCCAGCAGTGAGGTTGTTCGGGGCTACGAGCAGTACTTC.

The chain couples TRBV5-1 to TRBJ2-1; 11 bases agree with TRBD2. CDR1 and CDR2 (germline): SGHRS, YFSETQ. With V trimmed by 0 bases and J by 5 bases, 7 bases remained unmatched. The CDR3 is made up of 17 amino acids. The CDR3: CASSLGVAGGSDNEQFF. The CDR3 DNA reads TGCGCCAGCAGCTTGGGTGTAGCGGGAGGGTCGGACAATGAGCAGTTCTTC.

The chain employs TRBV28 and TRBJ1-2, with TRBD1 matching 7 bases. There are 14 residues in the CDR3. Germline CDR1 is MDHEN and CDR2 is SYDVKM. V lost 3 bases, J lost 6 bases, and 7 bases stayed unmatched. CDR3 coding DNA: TGTGCCAGCAGTTTTAGGGGGCTTAGGAATGGCTACACCTTC. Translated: CASSFRGLRNGYTF.

CDR3 amino acids: CASSLGTSGRFEETQYF. The CDR3 bases are TGTGCCAGCAGCTTAGGGACTAGCGGGAGATTTGAAGAGACCCAGTACTTC. The chain joins TRBV7-9 to TRBJ2-5, with 13 bases aligning to TRBD2. The CDR3 has 17 residues. Looked up from germline, CDR1 is SEHNR and CDR2 is FQNEAQ (reference sequence). V shed 1 base, J shed 3 bases, and the junction held 5 bases outside the gene matches.

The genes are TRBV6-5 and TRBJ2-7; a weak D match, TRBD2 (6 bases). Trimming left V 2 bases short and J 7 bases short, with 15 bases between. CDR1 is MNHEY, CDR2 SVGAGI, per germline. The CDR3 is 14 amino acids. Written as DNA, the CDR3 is TGTGCCAGCAGTTACGAACTGCTAGCGACTGAGCAGTACTTC. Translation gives CASSYELLATEQYF.

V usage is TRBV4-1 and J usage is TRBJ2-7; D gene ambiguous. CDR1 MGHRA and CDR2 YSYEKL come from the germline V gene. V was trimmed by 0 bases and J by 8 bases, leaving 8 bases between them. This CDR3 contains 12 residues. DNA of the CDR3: TGCGCCAGCAGCCAAGATGGCATCAAGCAGTACTTC. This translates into CASSQDGIKQYF.

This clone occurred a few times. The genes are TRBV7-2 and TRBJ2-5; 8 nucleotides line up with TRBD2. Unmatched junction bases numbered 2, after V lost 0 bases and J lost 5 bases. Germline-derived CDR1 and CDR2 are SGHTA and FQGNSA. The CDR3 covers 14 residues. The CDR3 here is CASSLASGKETQYF. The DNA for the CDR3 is TGTGCCAGCAGCTTAGCTAGCGGGAAGGAGACCCAGTACTTC.

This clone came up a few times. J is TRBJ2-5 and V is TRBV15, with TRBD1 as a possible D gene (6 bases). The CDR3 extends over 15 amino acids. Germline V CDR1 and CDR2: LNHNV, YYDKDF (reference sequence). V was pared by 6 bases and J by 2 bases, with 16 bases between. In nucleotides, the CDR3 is TGTGCCACCAGTACCCGAGAACAGGGACAAGAGACCCAGTACTTC. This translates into CATSTREQGQETQYF.

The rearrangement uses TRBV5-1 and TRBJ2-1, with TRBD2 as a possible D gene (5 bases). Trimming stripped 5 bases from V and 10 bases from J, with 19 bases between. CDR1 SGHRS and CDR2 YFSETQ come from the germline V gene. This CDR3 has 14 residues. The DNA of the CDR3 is TGCGCCAGCAGTATTCAAAGGGCGTCGGGGGAGCAGTTCTTC. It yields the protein CASSIQRASGEQFF.

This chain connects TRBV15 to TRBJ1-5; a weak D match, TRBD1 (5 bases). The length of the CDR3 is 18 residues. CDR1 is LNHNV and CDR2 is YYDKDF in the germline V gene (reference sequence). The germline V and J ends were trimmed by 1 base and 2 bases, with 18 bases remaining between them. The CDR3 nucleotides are TGTGCCACCAGCAGAGGTTGGACACTGGGAGGTGGCAATCAGCCCCAGCATTTT. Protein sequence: CATSRGWTLGGGNQPQHF.

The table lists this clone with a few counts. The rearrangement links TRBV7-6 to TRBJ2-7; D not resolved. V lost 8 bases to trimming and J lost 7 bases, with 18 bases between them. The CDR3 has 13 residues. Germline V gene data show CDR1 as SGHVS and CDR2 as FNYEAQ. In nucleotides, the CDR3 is TGTGCCAGCGCTCCGGGTCCCCCCGGGGAGCAGTACTTC. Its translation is CASAPGPPGEQYF. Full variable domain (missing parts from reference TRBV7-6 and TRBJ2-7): GAGVSQSPRYKVTKRGQDVALRCDPISGHVSLYWYRQALGQGPEFLTYFNYEAQQDKSGLPNDRFSAERPEGSISTLTIQRTEQRDSAMYRCASAPGPPGEQYFGPGTRLTVT.

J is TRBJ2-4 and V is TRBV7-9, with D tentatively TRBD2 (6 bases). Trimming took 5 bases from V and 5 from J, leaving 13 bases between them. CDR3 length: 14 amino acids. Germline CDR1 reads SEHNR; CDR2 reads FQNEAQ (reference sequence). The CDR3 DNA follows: TGTGCCAGCAGCCAGCCGGGACTCGAAAACATTCAGTACTTC. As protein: CASSQPGLENIQYF. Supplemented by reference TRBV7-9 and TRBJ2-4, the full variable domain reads DTGVSQNPRHKITKRGQNVTFRCDPISEHNRLYWYRQTLGQGPEFLTYFQNEAQLEKSRLLSDRFSAERPKGSFSTLEIQRTEQGDSAMYLCASSQPGLENIQYFGAGTRLSVL.

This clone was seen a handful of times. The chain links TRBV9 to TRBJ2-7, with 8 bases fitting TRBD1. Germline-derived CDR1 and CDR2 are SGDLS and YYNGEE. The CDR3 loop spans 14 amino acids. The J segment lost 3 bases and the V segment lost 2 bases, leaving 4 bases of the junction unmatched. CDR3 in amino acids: CASSVRTGNYEQYF. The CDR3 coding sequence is TGTGCCAGCAGCGTCCGGACAGGGAACTACGAGCAGTACTTC. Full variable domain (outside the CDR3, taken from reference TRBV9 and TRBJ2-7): DSGVTQTPKHLITATGQRVTLRCSPRSGDLSVYWYQQSLDQGLQFLIQYYNGEERAKGNILERFSAQQFPDLHSELNLSSLELGDSALYFCASSVRTGNYEQYFGPGTRLTVT.

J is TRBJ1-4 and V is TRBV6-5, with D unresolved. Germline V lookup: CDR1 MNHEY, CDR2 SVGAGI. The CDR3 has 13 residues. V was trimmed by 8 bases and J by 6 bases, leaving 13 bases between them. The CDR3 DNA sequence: TGTGCCAGCGGAGAGGGTTCCTATGAAAAACTGTTTTTT. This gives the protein CASGEGSYEKLFF.

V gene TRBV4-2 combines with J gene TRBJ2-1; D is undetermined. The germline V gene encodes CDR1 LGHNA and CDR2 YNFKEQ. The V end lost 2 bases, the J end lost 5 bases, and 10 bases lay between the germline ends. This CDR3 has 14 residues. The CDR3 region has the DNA TGTGCCAGCAGCCAACAGGACCACAACAATGAGCAGTTCTTC. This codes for CASSQQDHNNEQFF.

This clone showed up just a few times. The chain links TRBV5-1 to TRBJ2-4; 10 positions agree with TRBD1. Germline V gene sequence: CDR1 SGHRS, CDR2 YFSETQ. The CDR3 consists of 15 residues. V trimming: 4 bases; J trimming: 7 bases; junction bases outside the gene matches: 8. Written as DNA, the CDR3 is TGCGCCAGCAGCCTTGCCGGGACAGGGGCGAACATTCAGTACTTC. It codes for CASSLAGTGANIQYF.

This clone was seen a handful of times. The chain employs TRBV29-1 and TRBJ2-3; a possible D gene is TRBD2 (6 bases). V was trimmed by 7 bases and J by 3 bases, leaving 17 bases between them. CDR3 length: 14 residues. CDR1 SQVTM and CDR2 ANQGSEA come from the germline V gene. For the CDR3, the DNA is TGCAGCGCCGGGGTGACTAGTCTTACAGATACGCAGTATTTT. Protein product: CSAGVTSLTDTQYF.

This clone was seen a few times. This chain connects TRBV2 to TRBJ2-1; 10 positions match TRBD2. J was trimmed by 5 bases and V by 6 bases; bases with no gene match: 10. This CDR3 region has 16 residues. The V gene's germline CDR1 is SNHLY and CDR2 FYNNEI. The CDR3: CASRFTGTSVHNEQFF. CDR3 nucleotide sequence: TGTGCCAGCAGATTTACCGGGACTAGCGTTCACAATGAGCAGTTCTTC. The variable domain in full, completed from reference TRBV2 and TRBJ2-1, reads EPEVTQTPSHQVTQMGQEVILRCVPISNHLYFYWYRQILGQKVEFLVSFYNNEISEKSEIFDDQFSVERPDGSNFTLKIRSTKLEDSAMYFCASRFTGTSVHNEQFFGPGTRLTVL.

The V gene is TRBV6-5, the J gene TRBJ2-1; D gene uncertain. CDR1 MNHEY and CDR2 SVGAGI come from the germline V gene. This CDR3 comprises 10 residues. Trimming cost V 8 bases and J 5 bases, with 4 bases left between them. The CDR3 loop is CASGNNEQFF. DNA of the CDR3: TGTGCCAGCGGGAACAATGAGCAGTTCTTC.

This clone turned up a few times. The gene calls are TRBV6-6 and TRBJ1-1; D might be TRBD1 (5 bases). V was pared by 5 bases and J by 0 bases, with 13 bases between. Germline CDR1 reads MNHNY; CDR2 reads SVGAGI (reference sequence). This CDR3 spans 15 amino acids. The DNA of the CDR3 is TGTGCCAGCAGTCCGCCCAGGGTACTGAACACTGAAGCTTTCTTT. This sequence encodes CASSPPRVLNTEAFF.

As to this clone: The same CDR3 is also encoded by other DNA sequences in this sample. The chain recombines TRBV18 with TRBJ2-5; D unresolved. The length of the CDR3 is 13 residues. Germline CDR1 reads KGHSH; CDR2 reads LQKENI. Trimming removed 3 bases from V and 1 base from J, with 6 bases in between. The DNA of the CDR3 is TGTGCCAGCTCACCTCGGACCCAAGAGACCCAGTACTTC. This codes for CASSPRTQETQYF.